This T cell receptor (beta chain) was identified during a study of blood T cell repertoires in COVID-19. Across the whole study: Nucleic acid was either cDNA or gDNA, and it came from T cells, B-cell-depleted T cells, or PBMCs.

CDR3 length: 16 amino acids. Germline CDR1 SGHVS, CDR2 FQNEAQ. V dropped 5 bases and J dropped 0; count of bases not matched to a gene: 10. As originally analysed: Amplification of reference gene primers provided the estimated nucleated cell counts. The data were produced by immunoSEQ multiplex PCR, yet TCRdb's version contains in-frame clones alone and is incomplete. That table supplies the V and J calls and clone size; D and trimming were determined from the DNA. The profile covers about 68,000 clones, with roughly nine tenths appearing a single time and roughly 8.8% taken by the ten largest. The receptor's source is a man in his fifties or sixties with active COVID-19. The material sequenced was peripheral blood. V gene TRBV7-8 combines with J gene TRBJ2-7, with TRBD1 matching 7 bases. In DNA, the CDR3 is TGTGCCAGCAGCGCCCGCAGACAGGGAAGCTCCTACGAGCAGTACTTC. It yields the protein CASSARRQGSSYEQYF.